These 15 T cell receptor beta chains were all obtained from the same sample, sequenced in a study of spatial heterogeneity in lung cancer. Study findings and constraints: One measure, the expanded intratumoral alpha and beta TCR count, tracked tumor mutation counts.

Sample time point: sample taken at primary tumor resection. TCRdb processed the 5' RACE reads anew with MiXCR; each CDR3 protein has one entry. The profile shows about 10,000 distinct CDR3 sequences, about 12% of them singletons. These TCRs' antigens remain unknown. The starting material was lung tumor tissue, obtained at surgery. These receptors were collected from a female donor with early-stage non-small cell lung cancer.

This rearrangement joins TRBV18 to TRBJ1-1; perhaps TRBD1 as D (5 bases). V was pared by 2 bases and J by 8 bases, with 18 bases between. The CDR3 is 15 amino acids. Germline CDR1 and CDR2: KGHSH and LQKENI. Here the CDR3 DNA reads TGTGCCAGCTCACCAATCTGGGGCGAGAATTCGGAAGCTTTCTTT. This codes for CASSPIWGENSEAFF.

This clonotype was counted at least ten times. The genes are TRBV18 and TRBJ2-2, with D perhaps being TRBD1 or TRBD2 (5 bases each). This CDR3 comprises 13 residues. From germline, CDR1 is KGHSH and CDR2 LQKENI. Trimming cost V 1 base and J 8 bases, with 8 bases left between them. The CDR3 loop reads CASSPRGAGELFF. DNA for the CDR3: TGTGCCAGCTCACCACGAGGGGCAGGGGAGCTGTTTTTT.

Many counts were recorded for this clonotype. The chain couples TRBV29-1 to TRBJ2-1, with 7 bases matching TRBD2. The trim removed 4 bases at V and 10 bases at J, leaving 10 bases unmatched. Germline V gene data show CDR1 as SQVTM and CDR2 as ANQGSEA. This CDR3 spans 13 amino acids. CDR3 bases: TGCAGCGTTGCCTTAGGACTAGTCATCGAGCAGTTCTTC. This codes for CSVALGLVIEQFF.

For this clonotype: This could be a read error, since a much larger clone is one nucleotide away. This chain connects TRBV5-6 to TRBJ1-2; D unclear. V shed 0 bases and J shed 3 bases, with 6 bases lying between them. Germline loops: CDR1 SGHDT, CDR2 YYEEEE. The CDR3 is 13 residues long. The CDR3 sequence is CASSLAADYGYTF. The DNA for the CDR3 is TGTGCCAGCAGCTTGGCGGCAGACTATGGCTACACCTTC.

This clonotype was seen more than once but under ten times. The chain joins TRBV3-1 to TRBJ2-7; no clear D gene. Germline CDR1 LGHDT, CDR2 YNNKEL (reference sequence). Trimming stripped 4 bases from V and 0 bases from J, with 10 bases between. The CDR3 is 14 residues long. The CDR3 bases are TGTGCCAGCAGCCCGCGGAGTAGCTCCTACGAGCAGTACTTC. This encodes CASSPRSSSYEQYF.

CDR3 loop: CATSRDQTDYNEQFF. CDR3 nucleotide sequence: TGTGCCACCAGCAGAGACCAGACAGACTACAATGAGCAGTTCTTC. This sequence joins TRBV15 and TRBJ2-1; D perhaps matches TRBD1 (5 bases). This CDR3 has 15 amino acids. The germline CDR1 and CDR2 sequences are LNHNV and YYDKDF (reference sequence). Between the trimmed V and J ends, which lost 0 bases and 3 bases, there was a span of 9 bases.

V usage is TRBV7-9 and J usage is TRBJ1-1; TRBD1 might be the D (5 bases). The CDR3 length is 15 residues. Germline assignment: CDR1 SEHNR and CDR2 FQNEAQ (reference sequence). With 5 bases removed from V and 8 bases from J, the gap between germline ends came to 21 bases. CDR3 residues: CASSLPLSTATEAFF. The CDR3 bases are TGTGCCAGCAGCCTGCCACTTTCGACAGCGACCGAAGCTTTCTTT.

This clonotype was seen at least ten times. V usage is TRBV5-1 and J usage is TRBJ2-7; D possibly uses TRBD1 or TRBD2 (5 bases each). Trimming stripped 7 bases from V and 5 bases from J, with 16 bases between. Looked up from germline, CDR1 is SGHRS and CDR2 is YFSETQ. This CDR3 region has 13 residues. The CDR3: CASALPGSNEQYF. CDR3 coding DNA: TGCGCCAGCGCCCTTCCAGGGAGTAACGAGCAGTACTTC.

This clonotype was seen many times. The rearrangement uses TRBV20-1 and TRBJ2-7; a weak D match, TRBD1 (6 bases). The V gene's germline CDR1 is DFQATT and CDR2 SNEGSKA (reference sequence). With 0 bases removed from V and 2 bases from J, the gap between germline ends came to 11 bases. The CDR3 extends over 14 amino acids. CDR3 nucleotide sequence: TGCAGTGCTAGAGATCAGGACAGTCCCTACGAGCAGTACTTC. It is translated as CSARDQDSPYEQYF.

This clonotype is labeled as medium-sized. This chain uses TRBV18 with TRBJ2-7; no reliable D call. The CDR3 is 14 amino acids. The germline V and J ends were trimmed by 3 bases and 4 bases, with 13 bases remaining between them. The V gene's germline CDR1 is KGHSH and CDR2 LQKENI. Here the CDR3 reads CASSPRNVRYEQYF. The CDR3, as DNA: TGTGCCAGCTCACCCCGGAACGTCAGGTACGAGCAGTACTTC.

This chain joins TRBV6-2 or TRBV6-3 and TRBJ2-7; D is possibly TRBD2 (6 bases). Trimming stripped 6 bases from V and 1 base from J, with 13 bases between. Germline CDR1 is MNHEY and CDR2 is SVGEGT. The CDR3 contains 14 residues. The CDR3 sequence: CASSGTQHSYEQYF. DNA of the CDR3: TGTGCCAGCAGCGGGACTCAGCATTCCTACGAGCAGTACTTC.

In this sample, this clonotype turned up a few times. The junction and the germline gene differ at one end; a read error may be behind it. CDR3 in amino acids: CASNLQGYEQYF. CDR3 bases: TGTGCCAGCAATTTACAGGGTTACGAGCAGTACTTC. The chain couples TRBV28 to TRBJ2-7; D might be TRBD1 (6 bases). The CDR3 covers 12 residues. Germline assignment: CDR1 MDHEN and CDR2 SYDVKM.

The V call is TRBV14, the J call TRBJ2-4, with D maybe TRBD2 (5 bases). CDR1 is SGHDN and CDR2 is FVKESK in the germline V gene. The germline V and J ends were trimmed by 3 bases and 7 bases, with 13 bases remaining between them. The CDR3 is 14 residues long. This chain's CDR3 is CASSHRTARNIQYF. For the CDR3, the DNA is TGTGCCAGCAGCCACCGGACTGCGAGGAACATTCAGTACTTC.

This CDR3 is CASSDPAGAQTSYNEQFF. CDR3 DNA: TGTGCCAGTAGCGACCCCGCGGGGGCCCAGACTTCCTACAATGAGCAGTTCTTC. The chain recombines TRBV19 with TRBJ2-1; perhaps TRBD2 as D (7 bases). Germline CDR1 and CDR2: LNHDA and SQIVND (reference sequence). The V gene lost 6 bases and the J gene lost 1 base, with 22 bases spanning the gap. The length of the CDR3 is 18 residues.

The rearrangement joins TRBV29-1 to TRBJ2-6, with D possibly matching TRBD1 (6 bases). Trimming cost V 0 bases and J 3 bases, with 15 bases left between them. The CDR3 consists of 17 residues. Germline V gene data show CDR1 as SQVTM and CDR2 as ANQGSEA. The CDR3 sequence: CSVEEVRGGIGANVLTF. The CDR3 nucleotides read TGCAGCGTTGAAGAGGTCAGGGGTGGTATTGGGGCCAACGTCCTGACTTTC. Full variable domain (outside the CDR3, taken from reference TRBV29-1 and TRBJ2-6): SAVISQKPSRDICQRGTSLTIQCQVDSQVTMMFWYRQQPGQSLTLIATANQGSEATYESGFVIDKFPISRPNLTFSTLTVSNMSPEDSSIYLCSVEEVRGGIGANVLTFGAGSRLTVL.